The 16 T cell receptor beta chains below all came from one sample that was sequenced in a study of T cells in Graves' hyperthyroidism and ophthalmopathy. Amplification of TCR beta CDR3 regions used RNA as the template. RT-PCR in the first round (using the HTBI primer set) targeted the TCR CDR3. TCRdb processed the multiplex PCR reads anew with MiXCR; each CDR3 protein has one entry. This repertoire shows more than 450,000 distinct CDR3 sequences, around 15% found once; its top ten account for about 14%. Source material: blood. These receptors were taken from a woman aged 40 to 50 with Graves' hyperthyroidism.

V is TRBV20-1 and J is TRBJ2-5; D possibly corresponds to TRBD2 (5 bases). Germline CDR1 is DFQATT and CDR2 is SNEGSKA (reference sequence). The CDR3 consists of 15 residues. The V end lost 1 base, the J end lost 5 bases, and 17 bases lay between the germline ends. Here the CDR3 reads CSARGGASPAETQYF. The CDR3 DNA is TGCAGTGCTAGAGGGGGAGCCTCTCCTGCGGAGACCCAGTACTTC.

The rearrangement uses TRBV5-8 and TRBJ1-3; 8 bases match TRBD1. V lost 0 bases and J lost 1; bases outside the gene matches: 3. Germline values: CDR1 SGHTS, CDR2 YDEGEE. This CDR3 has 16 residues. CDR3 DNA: TGTGCCAGCAGCTTGGTTCAGGGGGCTTCTGGAAACACCATATATTTT. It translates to CASSLVQGASGNTIYF. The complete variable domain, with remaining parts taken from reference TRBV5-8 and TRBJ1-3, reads EAGVTQSPTHLIKTRGQQATLRCSPISGHTSVYWYQQALGLGLQFLLWYDEGEERNRGNFPPRFSGRQFPNYSSELNVNALELEDSALYLCASSLVQGASGNTIYFGEGSWLTVV.

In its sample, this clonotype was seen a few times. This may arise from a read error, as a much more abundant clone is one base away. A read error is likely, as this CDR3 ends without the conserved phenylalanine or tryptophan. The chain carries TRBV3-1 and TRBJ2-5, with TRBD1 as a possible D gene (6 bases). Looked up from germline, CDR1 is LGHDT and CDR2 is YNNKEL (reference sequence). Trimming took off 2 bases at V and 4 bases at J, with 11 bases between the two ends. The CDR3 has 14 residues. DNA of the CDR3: TGTGCCAGCAGCCAACTACTGGGGGCAGAGACCCAGTACCTC. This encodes CASSQLLGAETQYL.

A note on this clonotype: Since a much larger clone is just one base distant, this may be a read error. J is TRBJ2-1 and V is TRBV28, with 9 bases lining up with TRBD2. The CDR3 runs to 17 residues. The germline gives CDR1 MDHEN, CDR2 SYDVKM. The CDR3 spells CASSLISSGTNNNERFF. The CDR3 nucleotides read TGTGCCAGCAGTTTAATATCTAGCGGGACGAATAACAATGAGCGGTTCTTC.

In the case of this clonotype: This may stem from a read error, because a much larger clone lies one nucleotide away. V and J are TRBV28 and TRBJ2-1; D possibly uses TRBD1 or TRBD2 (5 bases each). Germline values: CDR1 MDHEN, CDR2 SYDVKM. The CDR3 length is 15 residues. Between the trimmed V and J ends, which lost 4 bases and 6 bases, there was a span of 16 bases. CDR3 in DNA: TGTGCCAGCAGTTCCACGGGACCAGCGACCAATGAGCAGTTCTTC. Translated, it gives CASSSTGPATNEQFF.

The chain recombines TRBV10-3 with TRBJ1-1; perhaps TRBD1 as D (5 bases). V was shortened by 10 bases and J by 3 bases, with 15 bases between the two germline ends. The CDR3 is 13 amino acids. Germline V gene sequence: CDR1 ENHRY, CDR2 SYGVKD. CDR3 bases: TGTGCCACCCAAGGGACGGAGTACACTGAAGCTTTCTTT. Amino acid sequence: CATQGTEYTEAFF.

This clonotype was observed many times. The CDR3 DNA reads as TGTGCTAGTGGTTCGTCTAGCGGGAGCTCCTACGAGCAGTACTTC. As protein: CASGSSSGSSYEQYF. The chain has TRBV12-5 and TRBJ2-7; 10 bases fit TRBD2. V gave up 4 bases and J gave up 0 bases; unmatched junction bases: 3. Germline V gene sequence: CDR1 LGHNT, CDR2 FRNRAP. This CDR3 is built from 15 residues.

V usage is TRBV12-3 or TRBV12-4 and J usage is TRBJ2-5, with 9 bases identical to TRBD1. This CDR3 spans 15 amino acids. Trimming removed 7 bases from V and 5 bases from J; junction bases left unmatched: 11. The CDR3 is CASKQGTGTLETQYF. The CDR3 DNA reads TGTGCCAGCAAACAGGGGACAGGGACTTTGGAGACCCAGTACTTC.

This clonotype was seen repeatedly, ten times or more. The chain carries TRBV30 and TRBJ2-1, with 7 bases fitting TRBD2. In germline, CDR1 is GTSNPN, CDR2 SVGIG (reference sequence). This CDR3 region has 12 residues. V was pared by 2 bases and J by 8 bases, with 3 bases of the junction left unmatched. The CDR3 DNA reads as TGTGCCTGGAGTTGGCTAGCGGATGAGCAGTTCTTC. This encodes CAWSWLADEQFF.

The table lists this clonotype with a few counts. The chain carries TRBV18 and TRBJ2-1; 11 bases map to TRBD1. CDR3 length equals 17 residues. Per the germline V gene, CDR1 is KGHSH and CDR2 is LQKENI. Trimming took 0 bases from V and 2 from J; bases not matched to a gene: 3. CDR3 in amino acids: CASSPPGTGGTYNEQFF. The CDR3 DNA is TGTGCCAGCTCACCACCCGGGACAGGGGGTACCTACAATGAGCAGTTCTTC.

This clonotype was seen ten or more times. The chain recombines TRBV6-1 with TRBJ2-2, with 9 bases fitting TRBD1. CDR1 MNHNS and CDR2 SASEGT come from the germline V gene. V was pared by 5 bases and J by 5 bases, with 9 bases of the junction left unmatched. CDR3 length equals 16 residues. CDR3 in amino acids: CASSYVLGQGTGELFF. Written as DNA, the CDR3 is TGTGCCAGCAGTTACGTCTTAGGACAGGGGACCGGGGAGCTGTTTTTT.

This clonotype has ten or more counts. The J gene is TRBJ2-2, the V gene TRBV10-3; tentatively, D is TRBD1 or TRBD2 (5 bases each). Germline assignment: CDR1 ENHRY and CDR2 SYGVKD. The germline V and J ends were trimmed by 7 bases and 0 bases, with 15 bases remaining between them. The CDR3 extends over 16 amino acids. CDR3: CAITLSGPSNTGELFF. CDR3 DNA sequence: TGTGCCATCACCCTTTCGGGACCATCGAACACCGGGGAGCTGTTTTTT.

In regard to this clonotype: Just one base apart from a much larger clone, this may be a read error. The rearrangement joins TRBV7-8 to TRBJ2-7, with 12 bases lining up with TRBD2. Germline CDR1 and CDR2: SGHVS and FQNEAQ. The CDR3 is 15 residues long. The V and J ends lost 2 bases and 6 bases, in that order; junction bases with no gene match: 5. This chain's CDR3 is CASSLKGGLAGEQYF. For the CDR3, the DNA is TGTGCCAGCAGCTTAAAGGGGGGACTAGCGGGCGAGCAGTACTTC. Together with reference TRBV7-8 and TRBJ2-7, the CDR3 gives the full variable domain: GAGVSQSPRYKVAKRGQDVALRCDPISGHVSLFWYQQALGQGPEFLTYFQNEAQLDKSGLPSDRFFAERPEGSVSTLKIQRTQQEDSAVYLCASSLKGGLAGEQYFGPGTRLTVT.

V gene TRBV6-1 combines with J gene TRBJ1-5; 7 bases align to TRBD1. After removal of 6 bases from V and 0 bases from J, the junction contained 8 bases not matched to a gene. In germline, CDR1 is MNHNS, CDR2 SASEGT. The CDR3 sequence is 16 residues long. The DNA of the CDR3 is TGTGCCAGCAGCCGGGACAGAGCTATTAGCAATCAGCCCCAGCATTTT. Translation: CASSRDRAISNQPQHF.

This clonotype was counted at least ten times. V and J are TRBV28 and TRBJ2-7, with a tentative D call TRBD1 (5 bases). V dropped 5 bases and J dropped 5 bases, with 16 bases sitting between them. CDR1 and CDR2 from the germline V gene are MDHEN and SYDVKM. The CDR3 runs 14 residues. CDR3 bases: TGTGCCAGCAGTCCCCCGGCCTCAGGGAACGAGCAGTACTTC. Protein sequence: CASSPPASGNEQYF.

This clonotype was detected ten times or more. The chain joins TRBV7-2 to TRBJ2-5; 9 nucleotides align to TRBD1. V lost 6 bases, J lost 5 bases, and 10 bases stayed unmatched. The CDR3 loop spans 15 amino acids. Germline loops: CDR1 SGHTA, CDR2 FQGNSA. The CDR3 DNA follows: TGTGCCAGCAGGCAAAACAGGGGGCGCGGGGAGACCCAGTACTTC. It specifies CASRQNRGRGETQYF.